A selection of T cell receptor beta chains follows, all from one sample in a study of cytomegalovirus exposure and HLA in healthy donors. Some clones are missing from TCRdb's copy, which holds only in-frame ones; the method was immunoSEQ multiplex PCR. There are 62,000 or so clones in the sample; 80% to 90% occur only once, and 1.4% lies in the top ten. The sequencing sample was made of PBMCs. The receptors were sampled from a man between 18 and 29 years old in good health and CMV-seronegative. CDR3s include the opening cysteine and the closing phenylalanine or tryptophan. A D gene is named only where the DNA matches it firmly. Part of the rows lack a size; the others show once, few, many or a class for expanded clones.

CDR3nt	CDR3aa	j_gene	v_gene	d_gene	abundance
TGTGCCAGCAGCACGTACAGGGTTGTTATCAATGAGCAGTTCTTC	CASSTYRVVINEQFF	TRBJ2-1	TRBV28	.	.
TGTGCCAGCATGGACAGCAGACTCTCCTATAATTCACCCCTCCACTTT	CASMDSRLSYNSPLHF	TRBJ1-6	TRBV25-1	.	.
TGTGCCAGCACTCTTTCCCCCAGGACAGGTTACAATGAGCAGTTCTTC	CASTLSPRTGYNEQFF	TRBJ2-1	TRBV28	TRBD1	.
TGTGCCACTTCGCGGGGCCTGAACACTGAAGCTTTCTTT	CATSRGLNTEAFF	TRBJ1-1	TRBV15	.	.
TGTGCCAGCAGCGACATCCGGGACAGGGCTAATTCACCCCTCCACTTT	CASSDIRDRANSPLHF	TRBJ1-6	TRBV7-9	TRBD1	.
TGTGCCAGCAGCTTATCGCCAGCTGAAGCTTTCTTT	CASSLSPAEAFF	TRBJ1-1	TRBV11-3	.	.
TGCGCCAGCAGTCCCCAAGACAGGGGGCCCACAGATACGCAGTATTTT	CASSPQDRGPTDTQYF	TRBJ2-3	TRBV10-2	TRBD1	.
TGTGCCAGCAGCAAGACAGGGGGGAATGGCTACACCTTC	CASSKTGGNGYTF	TRBJ1-2	TRBV28	TRBD1	.
TGCGCCAGCAGCTCCCGAAGGACAGCTAGCACAGATACGCAGTATTTT	CASSSRRTASTDTQYF	TRBJ2-3	TRBV5-1	.	.
TGTGCCATCAGTGCGGGTCCCGATTCCTCCTACAATGAGCAGTTCTTC	CAISAGPDSSYNEQFF	TRBJ2-1	TRBV10-3	.	.
TGTGCCAGCAGTGATAACTTATATTACACCGGGGAGCTGTTTTTT	CASSDNLYYTGELFF	TRBJ2-2	TRBV6-1	.	.
TGTGCCAGCAGCTCTGGGGGGAACTACGAGCAGTACTTC	CASSSGGNYEQYF	TRBJ2-7	TRBV5-6	.	.
TGTGCCAGCAGCTCCCTCACCGGGGAGCTGTTTTTT	CASSSLTGELFF	TRBJ2-2	TRBV7-3	.	.
TGTGCCAGCATGACGGAAGGGGCTTACGAGCAGTACTTC	CASMTEGAYEQYF	TRBJ2-7	TRBV2	.	.
TGTGCCTGGAGCCCCGCGGAAGAGACCCAGTACTTC	CAWSPAEETQYF	TRBJ2-5	TRBV30	.	.
TGCGCCAGCAGCTTAGCAGGGGCGAACACTGAAGCTTTCTTT	CASSLAGANTEAFF	TRBJ1-1	TRBV5-1	.	.
TGCGCCAGCAGTCTGGGTCCTAGCTCCTACGAGCAGTACTTC	CASSLGPSSYEQYF	TRBJ2-7	TRBV10-1	.	.
TGTGCCATCCTAGGGAGCACCTACACAGATACGCAGTATTTT	CAILGSTYTDTQYF	TRBJ2-3	TRBV7-2	.	.
TGTGCCAGCAGTTTAAAAGGACAGTTTCAGCCCCAGCATTTT	CASSLKGQFQPQHF	TRBJ1-5	TRBV27	.	.
TGTGCCAGCAGTTTCGGCGGAGGTTACGAGCAGTACTTC	CASSFGGGYEQYF	TRBJ2-7	TRBV27	.	.
TGCGCCAGCAGCCGCGGGACAGTTGAAGCTTTCTTT	CASSRGTVEAFF	TRBJ1-1	TRBV4-1	TRBD1	.
TGTGCCAGCAGTGAAATCCGGGCCCAGCATTTT	CASSEIRAQHF	TRBJ1-5	TRBV6-1	.	once
TGTGCCAGCAGTGTGGGGGCCAGCACAGATACGCAGTATTTT	CASSVGASTDTQYF	TRBJ2-3	TRBV25-1	.	few
TGTGCCAGCAGCCCCCAACGGGGCGAGCAGTACTTC	CASSPQRGEQYF	TRBJ2-7	TRBV27	.	.
TGTGCCAGCAGTTACTTTGAGGGCCCCACAGATACGCAGTATTTT	CASSYFEGPTDTQYF	TRBJ2-3	TRBV6-5	.	.
TGTGCCAGCACGCGACGGGGGGGCAATGAGCAGTTCTTC	CASTRRGGNEQFF	TRBJ2-1	TRBV7-8	TRBD2	.
TGTGCTAGTGGTTTGGATGGGGGGGAACATTATGGCTACACCTTC	CASGLDGGEHYGYTF	TRBJ1-2	TRBV12-5	.	few
TGTGCCAGCAGCTCCCGACAGGATGGCTACACCTTC	CASSSRQDGYTF	TRBJ1-2	TRBV7-9	.	.
TGTGCCAGCACTATACAGGGTGTGAACACTGAAGCTTTCTTT	CASTIQGVNTEAFF	TRBJ1-1	TRBV6-1	.	.
TGCGCCAGCAGCCTAGACAGTTCTGGAAACACCATATATTTT	CASSLDSSGNTIYF	TRBJ1-3	TRBV5-1	.	.
TGTGCCAGTGAGATACAGGGAATGGGCAATCAGCCCCAGCATTTT	CASEIQGMGNQPQHF	TRBJ1-5	TRBV19	.	.
TGTGCCAGCAGTTACCAGACTAGCGGGATCTACGAGCAGTACTTC	CASSYQTSGIYEQYF	TRBJ2-7	TRBV6-5	TRBD2	few
TGCACCGCCCGGGATGCGGCTGAGCAGTTCTTC	CTARDAAEQFF	TRBJ2-1	TRBV29-1	.	.
TGTGCCAGCAGTCCTGGACAGGAAAACACTGAAGCTTTCTTT	CASSPGQENTEAFF	TRBJ1-1	TRBV6-4	TRBD1	.
TGCGCCAGCAGCCGTACAGGGCCGAACACCGGGGAGCTGTTTTTT	CASSRTGPNTGELFF	TRBJ2-2	TRBV5-1	.	.